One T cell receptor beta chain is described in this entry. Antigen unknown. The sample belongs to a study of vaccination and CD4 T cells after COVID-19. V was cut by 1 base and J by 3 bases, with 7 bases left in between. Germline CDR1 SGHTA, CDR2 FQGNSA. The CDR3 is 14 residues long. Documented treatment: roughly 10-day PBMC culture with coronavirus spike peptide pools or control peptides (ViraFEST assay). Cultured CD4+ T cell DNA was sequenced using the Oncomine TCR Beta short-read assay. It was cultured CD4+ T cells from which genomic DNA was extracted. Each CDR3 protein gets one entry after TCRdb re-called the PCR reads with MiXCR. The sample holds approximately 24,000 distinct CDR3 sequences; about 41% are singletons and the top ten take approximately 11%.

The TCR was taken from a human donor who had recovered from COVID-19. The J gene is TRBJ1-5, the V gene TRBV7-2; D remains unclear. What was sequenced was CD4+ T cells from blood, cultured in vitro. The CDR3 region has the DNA TGTGCCAGCAGCTTAGAGCCCCTCAATCAGCCCCAGCATTTT. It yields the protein CASSLEPLNQPQHF. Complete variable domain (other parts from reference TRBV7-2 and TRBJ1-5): GAGVSQSPSNKVTEKGKDVELRCDPISGHTALYWYRQSLGQGLEFLIYFQGNSAPDKSGLPSDRFSAERTGGSVSTLTIQRTQQEDSAVYLCASSLEPLNQPQHFGDGTRLSIL.